These 5 T cell receptor beta chains were all obtained from the same sample, sequenced in a study of blood T cell repertoires in COVID-19 (dated by TCRdb to the early 2020s). Receptor amplification or capture employed the immunoSEQ multiplex PCR assay. TCRdb mirrors the immuneACCESS table, restricted to in-frame sequences. Some clones are absent from its copies; in checked studies, under half trace to an unresolved V gene, and the reason for the others is unknown. The table for this sample lists over 200,000 clones; 80% to 90% of them were counted only once. The ten biggest clones cover about 2.1% of the sample. Sequences were obtained from peripheral blood. These receptors were taken from a man in his forties who had recovered from COVID-19.

This chain connects TRBV10-2 to TRBJ2-5; a weak D match, TRBD1 (5 bases). This CDR3 has 13 amino acids. In germline, CDR1 is WSHSY, CDR2 SAAADI. The V gene lost 8 bases and the J gene lost 3 bases, with 13 bases spanning the gap. The CDR3 sequence is CASYDGHEETQYF. The DNA of the CDR3 is TGCGCCAGCTACGACGGACACGAAGAGACCCAGTACTTC.

The J gene is TRBJ1-1, the V gene TRBV10-1; possible D gene TRBD1, 6 bases. The CDR3 extends over 14 amino acids. Trimming left V 3 bases short and J 1 base short, with 9 bases between. CDR1 is WNHNN, CDR2 SYGVQD, per germline (reference sequence). The CDR3 reads CASSDGGQNTEAFF. The CDR3 region has the DNA TGCGCCAGCAGTGATGGGGGACAGAACACTGAAGCTTTCTTT.

This clone was recorded once. The chain carries TRBV30 and TRBJ2-3; TRBD2 aligns across 7 bases. V shed 4 bases and J 5 bases; nucleotides not matched to a gene: 3. The CDR3 is made up of 12 amino acids. Germline CDR1 reads GTSNPN; CDR2 reads SVGIG (reference sequence). CDR3 protein: CAWTSGRDTQYF. CDR3 nucleotide sequence: TGTGCCTGGACTAGCGGAAGAGATACGCAGTATTTT.

This chain links TRBV9 with TRBJ2-5; 7 bases line up with TRBD2. J was trimmed by 3 bases and V by 3 bases; bases with no gene match: 8. This CDR3 contains 15 residues. CDR1 is SGDLS and CDR2 is YYNGEE in the germline V gene. CDR3 protein: CASSGPRGVEETQYF. CDR3 bases: TGTGCCAGCAGCGGGCCTCGGGGGGTTGAAGAGACCCAGTACTTC.

This chain joins TRBV12-3 or TRBV12-4 and TRBJ1-2; tentatively, D is TRBD1 (6 bases). The CDR3 spans 12 residues. V shed 8 bases and J shed 5 bases, with 12 bases lying between them. CDR3 sequence: CASSGESYGYTF. As DNA, the CDR3 is TGTGCCAGCTCAGGGGAGAGTTATGGCTACACCTTC.